The 14 T cell receptor beta chains below come from one sample, sequenced in a study of human T cells and chemical hapten exposure. Individual cDNA molecules (in the library) carried attached unique molecular identifiers. TCRdb passed the reads through MiXCR, listing each CDR3 protein once. The table lists roughly 120,000 distinct CDR3 sequences, roughly 8.5% of them singletons, with approximately 1.5% in the top ten. Whole blood that had not been fractionated was the source of extracted total RNA. Input material: whole blood. Receptors were obtained from a human donor in good health. Some clones in this sample may be carry-over from other donors' samples.

In its sample, this clonotype was seen a few times. The V and J genes are TRBV29-1 and TRBJ2-5; 8 bases are shared with TRBD2. This CDR3 spans 13 amino acids. Unmatched junction bases numbered 6, after V lost 6 bases and J lost 3 bases. Germline CDR1 reads SQVTM; CDR2 reads ANQGSEA. CDR3 nucleotides: TGCAGCGTCGACCGGGGGGGGAAAGAGACCCAGTACTTC. Encoded protein: CSVDRGGKETQYF.

The J gene is TRBJ1-3, the V gene TRBV11-2; possibly TRBD1 for D (5 bases). CDR1 SGHAT and CDR2 FQNNGV come from the germline V gene. V lost 5 bases, J lost 0 bases, and 14 bases lay in between. The CDR3 has 16 residues. DNA for the CDR3: TGTGCCAGCAGCCGGGGGACGGGGAGCTCTGGAAACACCATATATTTT. It translates to CASSRGTGSSGNTIYF.

The V and J genes are TRBV10-3 and TRBJ2-3, with a tentative D call TRBD1 (6 bases). The CDR3 consists of 16 residues. Per germline, CDR1 ENHRY and CDR2 SYGVKD. With 3 bases removed from V and 2 bases from J, the gap between germline ends came to 15 bases. The CDR3 loop reads CAISEPDRQATDTQYF. The CDR3, as DNA: TGTGCCATCAGTGAACCAGACAGGCAAGCCACAGATACGCAGTATTTT.

The rearrangement uses TRBV7-2 and TRBJ2-3, with no clear D. Germline V gene data show CDR1 as SGHTA and CDR2 as FQGNSA. The ends were cut back, 5 bases at V and 0 bases at J, with 12 bases in the middle. The CDR3 runs to 15 residues. The DNA for the CDR3 is TGTGCCAGCAGCCCTTTTCGGGTGAGCACAGATACGCAGTATTTT. Translating it yields CASSPFRVSTDTQYF.

The chain has TRBV10-1 and TRBJ2-7; D unclear. Germline-derived CDR1 and CDR2 are WNHNN and SYGVQD (reference sequence). The CDR3 length is 11 residues. Trimming shortened V by 4 bases and J by 6 bases, and 7 bases separated the two germline ends. CDR3 amino acids: CASSGVGEQYF. In DNA form, the CDR3 reads TGCGCCAGCAGTGGCGTGGGCGAGCAGTACTTC.

A note on this clonotype: Its ends do not fully match the called genes, so a read error is possible. The chain links TRBV7-6 to TRBJ2-3; TRBD2 might be the D (5 bases). Germline loops: CDR1 SGHVS, CDR2 FNYEAQ. The CDR3 covers 14 residues. The CDR3 loop is CVSSPLGVTDTQYF. CDR3 sequence (DNA): TGTGTCAGCAGCCCCCTCGGGGTCACAGATACGCAGTATTTT.

This clonotype appeared many times. The genes are TRBV5-1 and TRBJ1-1, with 8 bases aligning to TRBD1. Germline lookup yields CDR1 SGHRS and CDR2 YFSETQ. The CDR3 spans 16 residues. With 4 bases clipped from V and 0 bases from J, the junction kept 8 bases outside the gene matches. The CDR3 reads CASSRQGSFMNTEAFF. The CDR3, as DNA: TGCGCCAGCAGCAGACAGGGGTCGTTCATGAACACTGAAGCTTTCTTT.

The table lists this clonotype with many counts. The gene calls are TRBV4-2 and TRBJ1-6, with 9 bases fitting TRBD1. CDR1 and CDR2 (germline): LGHNA, YNFKEQ. V lost 1 base and J lost 8; bases outside the gene matches: 18. The CDR3 totals 20 residues. The CDR3 region has the DNA TGTGCCAGCAGCCAAGTCCTACGGGACAGGGACCCCGCAATCGATTCACCCCTCCACTTT. The encoded protein is CASSQVLRDRDPAIDSPLHF.

The rearrangement links TRBV27 to TRBJ2-7; D unclear. This CDR3 contains 13 residues. Per the germline V gene, CDR1 is MNHEY and CDR2 is SMNVEV (reference sequence). Here the CDR3 reads CVVGLGPSYEQYF. The CDR3 DNA reads as TGTGTCGTGGGGTTAGGCCCGTCCTACGAGCAGTACTTC.

The rearrangement links TRBV7-9 to TRBJ2-3, with D uncertain. The ends were cut back, 1 base at V and 2 bases at J, with 10 bases in the middle. CDR3 length: 15 amino acids. Germline CDR1 and CDR2: SEHNR and FQNEAQ (reference sequence). Written as DNA, the CDR3 is TGTGCCAGCAGCTTAGACGACGGTTCCACAGATACGCAGTATTTT. Its protein is CASSLDDGSTDTQYF.

There are a few counts of this clonotype. The rearrangement joins TRBV4-2 to TRBJ2-1; 7 nucleotides match TRBD2. The J segment lost 7 bases and the V segment lost 4 bases, leaving 7 bases of the junction unmatched. CDR1 is LGHNA, CDR2 YNFKEQ, per germline. CDR3 length equals 14 residues. Here the CDR3 reads CASSLAGVKNEQFF. The CDR3 DNA reads TGTGCCAGCAGCCTCGCGGGGGTTAAGAATGAGCAGTTCTTC.

This clonotype has more than one count but fewer than ten. The chain is built from TRBV7-9 and TRBJ1-5, with a weak D call TRBD1 (5 bases). The CDR3 contains 15 residues. Germline values: CDR1 SEHNR, CDR2 FQNEAQ (reference sequence). The V end lost 1 base, the J end lost 6 bases, and 13 bases lay between the germline ends. DNA of the CDR3: TGTGCCAGCAGCTTAGAAGGGGCAGGGATTCAGCCCCAGCATTTT. Its translation is CASSLEGAGIQPQHF.

This clonotype was observed at least ten times. V is TRBV6-5 and J is TRBJ2-7, with D hard to call. Trimming took 6 bases from V and 6 from J, leaving 12 bases between them. Germline V gene data show CDR1 as MNHEY and CDR2 as SVGAGI. This CDR3 region has 12 residues. For the CDR3, the DNA is TGTGCCAGCAGGTCCCCCAGTCGCGAGCAGTACTTC. Translation: CASRSPSREQYF.

V is TRBV12-3 or TRBV12-4 and J is TRBJ1-1, with 10 bases aligning to TRBD1. J gave up 6 bases and V 4 bases, and 5 bases lay outside the gene matches. This CDR3 is built from 14 residues. Here the CDR3 reads CASSSGQGIPEAFF. CDR3 sequence (DNA): TGTGCCAGCAGTTCGGGACAGGGGATCCCTGAAGCTTTCTTT.